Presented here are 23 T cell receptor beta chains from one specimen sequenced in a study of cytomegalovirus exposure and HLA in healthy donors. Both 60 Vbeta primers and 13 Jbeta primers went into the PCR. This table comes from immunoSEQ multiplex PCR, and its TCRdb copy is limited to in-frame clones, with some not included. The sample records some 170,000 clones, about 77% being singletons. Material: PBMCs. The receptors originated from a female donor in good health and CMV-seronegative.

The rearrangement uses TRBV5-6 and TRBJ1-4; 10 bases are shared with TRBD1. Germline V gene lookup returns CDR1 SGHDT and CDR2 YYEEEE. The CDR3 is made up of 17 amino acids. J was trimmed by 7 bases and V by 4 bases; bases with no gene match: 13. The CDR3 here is CASSAAGTGVRREKLFF. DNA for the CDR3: TGTGCCAGCAGCGCGGCCGGGACAGGGGTTCGCCGTGAAAAACTGTTTTTT.

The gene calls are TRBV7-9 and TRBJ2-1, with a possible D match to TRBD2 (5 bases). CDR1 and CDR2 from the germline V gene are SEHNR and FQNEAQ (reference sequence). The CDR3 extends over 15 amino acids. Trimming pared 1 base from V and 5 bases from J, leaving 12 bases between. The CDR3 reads CASSLVASPDNEQFF. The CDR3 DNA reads TGTGCCAGCAGCTTAGTGGCTAGCCCCGACAATGAGCAGTTCTTC.

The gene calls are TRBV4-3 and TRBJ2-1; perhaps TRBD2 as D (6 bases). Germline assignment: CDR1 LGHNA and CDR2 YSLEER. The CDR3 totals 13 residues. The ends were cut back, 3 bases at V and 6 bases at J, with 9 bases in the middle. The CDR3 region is CASSQSLANEQFF. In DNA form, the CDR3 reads TGCGCCAGCAGCCAGTCACTAGCCAATGAGCAGTTCTTC.

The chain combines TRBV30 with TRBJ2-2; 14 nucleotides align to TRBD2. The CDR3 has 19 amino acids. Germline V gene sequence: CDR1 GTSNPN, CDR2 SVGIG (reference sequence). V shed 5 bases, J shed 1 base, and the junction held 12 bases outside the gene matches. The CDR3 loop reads CAWLHPGLAGVLNTGELFF. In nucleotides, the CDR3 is TGTGCCTGGTTGCATCCGGGACTAGCGGGGGTTCTGAACACCGGGGAGCTGTTTTTT. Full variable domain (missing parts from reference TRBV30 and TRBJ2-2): SQTIHQWPATLVQPVGSPLSLECTVEGTSNPNLYWYRQAAGRGLQLLFYSVGIGQISSEVPQNLSASRPQDRQFILSSKKLLLSDSGFYLCAWLHPGLAGVLNTGELFFGEGSRLTVL.

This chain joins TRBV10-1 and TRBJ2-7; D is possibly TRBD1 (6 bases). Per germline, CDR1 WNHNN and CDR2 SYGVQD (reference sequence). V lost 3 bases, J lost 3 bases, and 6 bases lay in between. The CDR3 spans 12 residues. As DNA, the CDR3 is TGCGCCAGCAGTGAACAGGGCTACGAGCAGTACTTC. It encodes CASSEQGYEQYF.

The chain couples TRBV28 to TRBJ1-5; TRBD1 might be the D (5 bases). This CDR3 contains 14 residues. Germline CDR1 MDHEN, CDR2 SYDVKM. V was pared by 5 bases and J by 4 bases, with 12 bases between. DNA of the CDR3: TGTGCCAGCAGTCTCGGACACGAGAATCAGCCCCAGCATTTT. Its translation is CASSLGHENQPQHF.

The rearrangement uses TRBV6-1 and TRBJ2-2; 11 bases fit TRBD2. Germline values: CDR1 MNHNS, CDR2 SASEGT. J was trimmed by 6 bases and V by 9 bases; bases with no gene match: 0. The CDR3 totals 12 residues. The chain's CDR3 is CASSGGAGELFF. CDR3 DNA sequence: TGTGCCAGTAGCGGGGGGGCCGGGGAGCTGTTTTTT.

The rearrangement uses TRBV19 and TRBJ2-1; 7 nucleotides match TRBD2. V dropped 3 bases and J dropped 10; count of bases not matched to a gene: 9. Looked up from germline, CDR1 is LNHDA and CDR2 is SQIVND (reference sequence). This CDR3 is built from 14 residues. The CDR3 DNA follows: TGTGCCAGTAGTATTAGCGGGCCCATGGGGGAGCAGTTCTTC. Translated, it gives CASSISGPMGEQFF.

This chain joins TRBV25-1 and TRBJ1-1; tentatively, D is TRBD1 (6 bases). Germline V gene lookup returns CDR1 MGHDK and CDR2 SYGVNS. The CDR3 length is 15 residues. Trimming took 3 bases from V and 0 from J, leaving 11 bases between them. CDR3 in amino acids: CASSDWDTVNTEAFF. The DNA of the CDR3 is TGTGCCAGCAGTGATTGGGACACGGTGAACACTGAAGCTTTCTTT.

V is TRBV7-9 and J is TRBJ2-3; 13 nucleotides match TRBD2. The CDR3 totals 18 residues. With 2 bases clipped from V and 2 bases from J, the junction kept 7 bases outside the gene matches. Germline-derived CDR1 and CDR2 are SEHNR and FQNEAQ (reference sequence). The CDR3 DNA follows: TGTGCCAGCAGCTTAAGTAGGACTAGCGGGGGCCCCACAGATACGCAGTATTTT. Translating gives CASSLSRTSGGPTDTQYF. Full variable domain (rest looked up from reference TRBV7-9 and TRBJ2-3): DTGVSQNPRHKITKRGQNVTFRCDPISEHNRLYWYRQTLGQGPEFLTYFQNEAQLEKSRLLSDRFSAERPKGSFSTLEIQRTEQGDSAMYLCASSLSRTSGGPTDTQYFGPGTRLTVL.

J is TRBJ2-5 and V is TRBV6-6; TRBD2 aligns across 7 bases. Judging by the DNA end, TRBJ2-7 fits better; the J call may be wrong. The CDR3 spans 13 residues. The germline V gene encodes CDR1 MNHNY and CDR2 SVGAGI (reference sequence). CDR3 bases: TGTGCCAGCAGCGGCGGGGGATCCTACGAGCAGTACTTC. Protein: CASSGGGSYEQYF.

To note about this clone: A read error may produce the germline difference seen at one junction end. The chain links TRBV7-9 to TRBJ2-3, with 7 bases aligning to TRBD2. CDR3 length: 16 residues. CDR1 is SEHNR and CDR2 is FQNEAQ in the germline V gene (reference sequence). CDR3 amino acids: CSSSLVYWLAADTQYF. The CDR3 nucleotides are TGTTCCAGCAGCTTAGTGTATTGGCTAGCGGCAGATACGCAGTATTTT.

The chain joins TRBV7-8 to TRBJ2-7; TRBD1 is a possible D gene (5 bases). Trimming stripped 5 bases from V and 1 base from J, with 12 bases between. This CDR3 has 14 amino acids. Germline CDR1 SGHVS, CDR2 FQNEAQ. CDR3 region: CASSQRTPSYEQYF. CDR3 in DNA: TGTGCCAGCAGCCAACGGACACCATCCTACGAGCAGTACTTC.

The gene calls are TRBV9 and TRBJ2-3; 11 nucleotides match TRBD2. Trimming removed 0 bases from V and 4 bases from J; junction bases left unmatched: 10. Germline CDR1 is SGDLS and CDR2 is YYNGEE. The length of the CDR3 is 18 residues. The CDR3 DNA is TGTGCCAGCAGCGTAGCTCTAACTAGCGGGAGTTGGGCAGATACGCAGTATTTT. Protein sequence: CASSVALTSGSWADTQYF.

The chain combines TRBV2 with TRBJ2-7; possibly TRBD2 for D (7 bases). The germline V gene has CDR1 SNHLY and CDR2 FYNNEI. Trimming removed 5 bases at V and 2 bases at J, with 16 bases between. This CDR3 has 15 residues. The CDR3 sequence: CASSQTGSGTYEQYF. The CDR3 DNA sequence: TGTGCCAGCAGTCAGACAGGCAGCGGGACCTACGAGCAGTACTTC.

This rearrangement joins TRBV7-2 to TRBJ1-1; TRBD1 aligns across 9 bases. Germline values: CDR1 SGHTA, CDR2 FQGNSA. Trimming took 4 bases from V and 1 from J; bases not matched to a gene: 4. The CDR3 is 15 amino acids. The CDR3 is CASSSGQGGNTEAFF. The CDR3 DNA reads TGTGCCAGCAGCTCGGGACAGGGCGGGAACACTGAAGCTTTCTTT.

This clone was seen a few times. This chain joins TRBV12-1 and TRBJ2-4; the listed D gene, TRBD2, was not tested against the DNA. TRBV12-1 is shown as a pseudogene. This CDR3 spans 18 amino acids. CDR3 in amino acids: CASSFAWTSGNGKNIQYF. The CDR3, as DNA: TGTGCCAGCAGCTTTGCCTGGACTAGCGGGAATGGCAAAAACATTCAGTACTTC.

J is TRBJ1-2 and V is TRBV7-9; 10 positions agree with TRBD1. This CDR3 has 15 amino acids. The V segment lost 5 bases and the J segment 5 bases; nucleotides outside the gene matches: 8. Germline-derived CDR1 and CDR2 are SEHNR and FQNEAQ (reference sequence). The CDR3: CASSLGGTGVYGYTF. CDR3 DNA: TGTGCCAGCAGCCTCGGCGGGACAGGGGTGTATGGCTACACCTTC.

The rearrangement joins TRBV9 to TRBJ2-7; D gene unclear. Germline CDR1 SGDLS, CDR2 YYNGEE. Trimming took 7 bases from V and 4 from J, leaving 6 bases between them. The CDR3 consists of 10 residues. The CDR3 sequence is CASGEYEQYF. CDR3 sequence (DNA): TGTGCCAGCGGAGAATACGAGCAGTACTTC.

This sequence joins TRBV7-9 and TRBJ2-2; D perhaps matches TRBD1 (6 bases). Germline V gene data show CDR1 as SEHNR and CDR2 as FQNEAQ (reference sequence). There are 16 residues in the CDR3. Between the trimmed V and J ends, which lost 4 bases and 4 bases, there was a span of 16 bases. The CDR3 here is CASSSEQGEVTGELFF. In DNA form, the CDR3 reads TGTGCCAGCAGCTCTGAACAGGGCGAGGTCACCGGGGAGCTGTTTTTT.

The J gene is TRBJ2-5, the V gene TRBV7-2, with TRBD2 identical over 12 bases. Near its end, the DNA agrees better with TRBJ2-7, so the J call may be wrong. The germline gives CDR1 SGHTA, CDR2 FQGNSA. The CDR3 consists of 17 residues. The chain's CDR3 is CASSFLSTSGRVDEQYF. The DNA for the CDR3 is TGTGCCAGCAGCTTCCTATCGACTAGCGGGAGAGTCGACGAGCAGTACTTC.

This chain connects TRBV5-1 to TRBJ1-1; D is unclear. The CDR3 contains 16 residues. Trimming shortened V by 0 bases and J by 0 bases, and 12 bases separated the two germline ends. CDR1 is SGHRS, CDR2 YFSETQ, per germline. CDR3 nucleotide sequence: TGCGCCAGCAGCTTGGAGTTCACAGAAATGAACACTGAAGCTTTCTTT. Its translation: CASSLEFTEMNTEAFF. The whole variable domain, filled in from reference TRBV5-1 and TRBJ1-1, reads KAGVTQTPRYLIKTRGQQVTLSCSPISGHRSVSWYQQTPGQGLQFLFEYFSETQRNKGNFPGRFSGRQFSNSRSEMNVSTLELGDSALYLCASSLEFTEMNTEAFFGQGTRLTVV.

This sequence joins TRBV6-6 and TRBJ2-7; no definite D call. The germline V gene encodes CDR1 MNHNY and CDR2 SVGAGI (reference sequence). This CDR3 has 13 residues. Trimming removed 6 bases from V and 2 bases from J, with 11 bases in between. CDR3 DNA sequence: TGTGCCAGCAGATTCGACTGGGCCTACGAGCAGTACTTC. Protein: CASRFDWAYEQYF.